A selection of T cell receptor beta chains follows, all from one sample in a study of CD8+ T cells in alopecia areata. TCRdb's copy holds only in-frame clones and misses some; the assay was immunoSEQ multiplex PCR. This sample carries some 100,000 clones, 30% to 40% of them seen once, and the ten largest clones take 3.1%. The sample was CD4+ T cells sorted from blood. The receptors here all came from a human donor with alopecia areata. Each CDR3 is given with its conserved first and last residue. D genes are given only for firm matches. Not every row has a clone size; where given, it reads once, few, many or a size class.

TRBJ2-4 few - TRBV29-1 TGCAGCGTTGTTTTGAGGTCCGGCATTCAGTACTTC CSVVLRSGIQYF
TRBJ2-6 - - TRBV7-2 TGTGCCAGCAGCTTGGACAGTTCTGGGGCCAACGTCCTGACTTTC CASSLDSSGANVLTF
TRBJ2-3 - TRBD2 TRBV7-3 TGTGCCAGCAGCATAGCGCGGGGGAGCACAGATACGCAGTATTTT CASSIARGSTDTQYF
TRBJ2-4 - - TRBV7-2 TGTGCCAGCAGGCCCCCTTTTGCCGCCAAAAACATTCAGTACTTC CASRPPFAAKNIQYF
TRBJ2-2 - TRBD2 TRBV5-6 TGTGCCAGCAGCTTGGGGAGCGGGGAGTACACCGGGGAGCTGTTTTTT CASSLGSGEYTGELFF
TRBJ2-4 - - TRBV4-3 TGCGCCAGATTACAGGGTTGGGGCAAAAACATTCAGTACTTC CARLQGWGKNIQYF
TRBJ1-3 - - TRBV29-1 TGCAGCGTTGAATCGAACTCTGGAAACACCATATATTTT CSVESNSGNTIYF
TRBJ2-7 few - TRBV18 TGTGCCAGCTCACCGGCGGGGACCTACGAGCAGTACTTC CASSPAGTYEQYF
TRBJ2-3 once - TRBV5-1 TGCGCCAGCAGCTTGCAGGGCGCAGATACGCAGTATTTT CASSLQGADTQYF
TRBJ1-6 - - TRBV6-6 TGTGCCAGCCGGGACGGGGATTCACCCCTCCACTTT CASRDGDSPLHF
TRBJ2-2 - - TRBV5-1 TGCGCCAGCCGCCGGCTAGAGGCCGGGGAGCTGTTTTTT CASRRLEAGELFF
TRBJ2-7 few TRBD1 TRBV7-2 TGTGCCAGCAGCTTCCGGGACAGGGACTACGAGCAGTACTTC CASSFRDRDYEQYF
TRBJ2-3 - - TRBV6-5 TGTGCCAGCACCTCGGGGCAGGCAGTGGATACGCAGTATTTT CASTSGQAVDTQYF
TRBJ1-3 few - TRBV28 TGTGCCAGCAGTTATGCCAGCTCCTCTGGAAACACCATATATTTT CASSYASSSGNTIYF
TRBJ2-5 once - TRBV27 TGTGCCAGCAGTCCTAGGACCTCCCGGGGCCAAGAGACCCAGTACTTC CASSPRTSRGQETQYF
TRBJ2-7 - TRBD2 TRBV30 TGTGCGTGGGAGGGAGTCTACGAGCAGTACTTC CAWEGVYEQYF
TRBJ2-3 - TRBD2 TRBV5-1 TGCGCCAGCAGCTTGGGAAGTAGCGGGAGTTATGATACGCAGTATTTT CASSLGSSGSYDTQYF
TRBJ2-5 - TRBD1 TRBV30 TGTGCCTGGACTCAAGAATATCGACAGGGGGAAGAGACCCAGTACTTC CAWTQEYRQGEETQYF
TRBJ2-1 many - TRBV7-8 TGTGCCAGCAGCTTAGCCCGGGTCCGATTGTACAATGAGCAGTTCTTC CASSLARVRLYNEQFF
TRBJ2-6 - - TRBV2 TGTGCCAGCAAAGATCCTCTTTTGGGCTCTGGGGCCAACGTCCTGACTTTC CASKDPLLGSGANVLTF
TRBJ1-2 - TRBD1 TRBV29-1 TGCAGCGTTGCCCCCGGGACAGGGGCCCATGGCTACACCTTC CSVAPGTGAHGYTF
TRBJ1-2 once - TRBV7-9 TGTGCCAGCAGCTTGACGCAAAACTATGGCTACACCTTC CASSLTQNYGYTF
TRBJ2-5 - - TRBV7-9 TGTGCCAGCAGCCCGATTAGGCCTAGTGGGGCTCAAGAGACCCAGTACTTC CASSPIRPSGAQETQYF
TRBJ2-3 few TRBD2 TRBV11-3 TGTGCCAGCAGCCCTAGCGGGGCCCCTAGCACAGATACGCAGTATTTT CASSPSGAPSTDTQYF
TRBJ2-1 once TRBD2 TRBV4-3 TGCGCCAGCAGCCAGGGTAGCGGGAGCTACAATGAGCAGTTCTTC CASSQGSGSYNEQFF
TRBJ2-5 - TRBD2 TRBV5-4 TGTGCCAGCAGCCCTGCGTGGACTAGCGGGGGGCTCAGGGACTTC CASSPAWTSGGLRDF
TRBJ2-1 - - TRBV29-1 TGCAGCGTTGAAGATCCTACCTCTTACAATGAGCAGTTCTTC CSVEDPTSYNEQFF
TRBJ2-7 once TRBD2 TRBV28 TGTGCCAGCAGTGCCCAAACTAGCGGGAGCCACGAGCAGTACTTC CASSAQTSGSHEQYF
TRBJ2-7 few TRBD1 TRBV7-2 TGTGCCAGCAGCTTAGAGCCGGGACAGGGGGGTTCCGAGCAGTACTTC CASSLEPGQGGSEQYF
TRBJ2-7 - - TRBV15 TGTGCCACCAGCAGAGCCAAGGGCCCTTACGAGCAGTACTTC CATSRAKGPYEQYF
TRBJ2-1 - TRBD2 TRBV29-1 TGCAGCGTTGCCGGGACTAGCGGGAGAAATGAGCAGTTCTTC CSVAGTSGRNEQFF
TRBJ2-1 few - TRBV7-2 TGTGCCAGCAGCTTAGAGAGCGCCCTTTACAATGAGCAGTTCTTC CASSLESALYNEQFF
TRBJ2-5 - - TRBV6-5 TGTGCCAGCATTGCCCCGGGGGCGAAGACCCAGTACTTC CASIAPGAKTQYF
TRBJ2-3 few - TRBV29-1 TGCAGCGTTGAAAGGACCCCTTTCTCGGATACGCAGTATTTT CSVERTPFSDTQYF
TRBJ2-1 - - TRBV5-1 TGCGCCAGCAAACCGGGGGGCACCACCTACAATGAGCAGTTCTTC CASKPGGTTYNEQFF
TRBJ1-4 - TRBD1 TRBV29-1 TGCAGCGCGGGGGACAGCGCTCAGGGAAAACTGTTTTTT CSAGDSAQGKLFF
TRBJ2-3 - TRBD1 TRBV29-1 TGCAGCGTCCTCAGCGGGACAGGGGGTGTCGATACGCAGTATTTT CSVLSGTGGVDTQYF
TRBJ2-7 few TRBD1 TRBV7-2 TGTGCCAGCAGCCATCACTCAGGGGGTGCTTCTGCCGAGCAGTACTTC CASSHHSGGASAEQYF
TRBJ1-4 - TRBD1 TRBV29-1 TGCAGCGTTACTCGGACAGGCAAGAATGAAAAACTGTTTTTT CSVTRTGKNEKLFF
TRBJ2-7 few - TRBV7-8 TGTGCCAGCAGCTTTGTCGGGGCAGCGCTTTCCTACGAGCAGTACTTC CASSFVGAALSYEQYF
TRBJ2-3 - - TRBV9 TGTGCCAGCAGCCGACTAGTTGGTTGGACAGATACGCAGTATTTT CASSRLVGWTDTQYF
TRBJ2-2 - TRBD1 TRBV29-1 TGCAGCGTTAAGGGACAGGGGGCCGTTACCGGGGAGCTGTTTTTT CSVKGQGAVTGELFF
TRBJ2-5 few - TRBV4-2 TGTGCCAGCAGCTCCGGGGGCCCGAGGGAGACCCAGTACTTC CASSSGGPRETQYF
TRBJ1-5 - - TRBV6-6 TGTGCCAGCAGGGGTGGGGATCCCCAGCCCCAGCATTTT CASRGGDPQPQHF
TRBJ2-7 few - TRBV18 TGTGCCAGCTCGCGGGCCGACGGAGCCTCCTACGAGCAGTACTTC CASSRADGASYEQYF
TRBJ2-2 - - TRBV30 TGTGCCTGCGCGACAGGGAGGGGGACCGGGGAGCTGTTTTTT CACATGRGTGELFF
TRBJ2-1 few - TRBV29-1 TGCAGCGTTGATCTAGTAAATTTGCAGTTCTTC CSVDLVNLQFF
TRBJ2-5 - - TRBV29-1 TGCAGCGTTGAGAAATCTCGTCAAGAGACCCAGTACTTC CSVEKSRQETQYF
TRBJ1-2 - - TRBV20-1 TGCAGTGCTAGGGTCTGGGGCTACACCTTC CSARVWGYTF
TRBJ2-6 once TRBD1 TRBV5-1 TGCGCCACAACGGGACAGGGGCTTTCTGGGGCCAACGTCCTGACTTTC CATTGQGLSGANVLTF
TRBJ1-5 few TRBD1 TRBV7-2 TGTGCCAGCAGCTTGGAAGGACAGGTTAGCAATCAGCCCCAGCATTTT CASSLEGQVSNQPQHF